This passage covers 22 T cell receptor beta chains from one sample sequenced in a study of cytomegalovirus exposure and HLA in healthy donors. This PCR relied on a set of 60 Vbeta primers and 13 Jbeta primers. Here immunoSEQ multiplex PCR was the method, and the copy in TCRdb shows in-frame clones only, minus some. Here the sample spans roughly 100,000 clones, 65% to 85% being singletons. The sample was PBMCs. All receptors derive from a man younger than 30 in good health and CMV-seronegative.

The rearrangement joins TRBV13 to TRBJ2-3, with D maybe TRBD2 (6 bases). This CDR3 is 15 amino acids long. V was pared by 1 base and J by 0 bases, with 8 bases between. Germline V CDR1 and CDR2: PRHDT, FYEKMQ (reference sequence). The CDR3 loop reads CASSLVRGSTDTQYF. CDR3 DNA: TGTGCCAGCAGCTTAGTGCGGGGAAGCACAGATACGCAGTATTTT.

The rearrangement uses TRBV5-1 and TRBJ2-3, with 11 positions matching TRBD2. Germline assignment: CDR1 SGHRS and CDR2 YFSETQ. The CDR3 runs to 16 residues. V lost 3 bases to trimming and J lost 4 bases; unmatched junction nucleotides: 7. The CDR3 DNA follows: TGCGCCAGCAGCTCCCAACCTAGCGGGAGGCCAGATACGCAGTATTTT. Translated, it gives CASSSQPSGRPDTQYF.

The gene calls are TRBV27 and TRBJ2-7; 10 bases line up with TRBD2. The germline CDR1 and CDR2 sequences are MNHEY and SMNVEV (reference sequence). With 3 bases clipped from V and 4 bases from J, the junction kept 15 bases outside the gene matches. This CDR3 has 18 residues. The CDR3 DNA reads as TGTGCCAGCAGTTTTACCGCCGGGCCTAGCGGGAGTCGATACGAGCAGTACTTC. As protein: CASSFTAGPSGSRYEQYF.

V usage is TRBV6-5 and J usage is TRBJ1-2, with 9 positions matching TRBD1. CDR1 MNHEY and CDR2 SVGAGI come from the germline V gene. The CDR3 extends over 12 amino acids. V dropped 5 bases and J dropped 8; count of bases not matched to a gene: 3. The chain's CDR3 is CASSTGTGGYTF. The DNA of the CDR3 is TGTGCCAGCAGTACCGGGACAGGGGGCTACACCTTC.

The V and J genes are TRBV7-9 and TRBJ1-2; D is unclear. The CDR3 loop spans 12 amino acids. V lost 3 bases to trimming and J lost 5 bases, with 7 bases between them. The germline gives CDR1 SEHNR, CDR2 FQNEAQ (reference sequence). CDR3: CASSFEWYGYTF. The CDR3 coding sequence is TGTGCCAGCAGCTTCGAGTGGTATGGCTACACCTTC.

The rearrangement joins TRBV7-9 to TRBJ1-6; 7 positions agree with TRBD1. The CDR3 totals 16 residues. V lost 5 bases and J lost 3; bases outside the gene matches: 7. The germline V gene encodes CDR1 SEHNR and CDR2 FQNEAQ (reference sequence). The CDR3 reads CASSGDSKSYNSPLHF. For the CDR3, the DNA is TGTGCCAGCAGCGGGGACAGTAAAAGCTATAATTCACCCCTCCACTTT. Filled out from reference TRBV7-9 and TRBJ1-6, the complete variable domain reads DTGVSQNPRHKITKRGQNVTFRCDPISEHNRLYWYRQTLGQGPEFLTYFQNEAQLEKSRLLSDRFSAERPKGSFSTLEIQRTEQGDSAMYLCASSGDSKSYNSPLHFGNGTRLTVT.

The rearrangement links TRBV6-1 to TRBJ1-1, with D tentatively TRBD1 (6 bases). CDR3 length equals 13 residues. CDR1 is MNHNS, CDR2 SASEGT, per germline. V was shortened by 2 bases and J by 11 bases, with 15 bases between the two germline ends. The CDR3 DNA reads as TGTGCCAGCAGTGAAATGACAGGAAGTTGGGCTTTCTTT. Encoded protein: CASSEMTGSWAFF.

The chain links TRBV4-1 to TRBJ1-4; D unresolved. Trimming removed 1 base from V and 7 bases from J, with 13 bases in between. The V gene's germline CDR1 is MGHRA and CDR2 YSYEKL. The CDR3 is 15 residues long. CDR3 region: CASSQAGTSGEKLFF. In DNA form, the CDR3 reads TGCGCCAGCAGCCAAGCGGGAACCAGCGGTGAAAAACTGTTTTTT.

The V gene is TRBV19, the J gene TRBJ1-1; D might be TRBD1 (6 bases). The CDR3 contains 13 residues. Germline assignment: CDR1 LNHDA and CDR2 SQIVND (reference sequence). The germline V and J ends were trimmed by 11 bases and 5 bases, with 18 bases remaining between them. The CDR3 spells CAPRGGADTEAFF. CDR3 coding DNA: TGTGCCCCCCGAGGGGGGGCGGATACTGAAGCTTTCTTT. Filled out from reference TRBV19 and TRBJ1-1, the complete variable domain reads DGGITQSPKYLFRKEGQNVTLSCEQNLNHDAMYWYRQDPGQGLRLIYYSQIVNDFQKGDIAEGYSVSREKKESFPLTVTSAQKNPTAFYLCAPRGGADTEAFFGQGTRLTVV.

The chain links TRBV10-3 to TRBJ1-6; 10 bases are a match to TRBD1. This CDR3 is built from 16 residues. Per germline, CDR1 ENHRY and CDR2 SYGVKD. V was pared by 6 bases and J by 0 bases, with 2 bases of the junction left unmatched. The CDR3 bases are TGTGCCATCAGGGACAGGGGGAGCTCCTATAATTCACCCCTCCACTTT. This encodes CAIRDRGSSYNSPLHF.

The chain uses TRBV18 and TRBJ2-7; D is undetermined. The V end lost 3 bases, the J end lost 5 bases, and 11 bases lay between the germline ends. CDR3 length: 13 residues. Per the germline V gene, CDR1 is KGHSH and CDR2 is LQKENI. The CDR3 reads CASSPVVGDEQYF. The CDR3 nucleotides are TGTGCCAGCTCACCGGTTGTGGGCGACGAGCAGTACTTC. The full variable domain, in which reference TRBV18 and TRBJ2-7 provide the parts outside the CDR3, is NAGVMQNPRHLVRRRGQEARLRCSPMKGHSHVYWYRQLPEEGLKFMVYLQKENIIDESGMPKERFSAEFPKEGPSILRIQQVVRGDSAAYFCASSPVVGDEQYFGPGTRLTVT.

The chain combines TRBV29-1 with TRBJ1-5, with 8 bases lining up with TRBD1. CDR1 SQVTM and CDR2 ANQGSEA come from the germline V gene. The CDR3 spans 13 residues. Trimming at V came to 6 bases and at J to 5 bases, leaving 6 bases not matched to a gene. This chain's CDR3 is CSVATGGDQPQHF. CDR3 DNA: TGCAGCGTCGCTACAGGGGGGGATCAGCCCCAGCATTTT.

This clone was seen more than once but under ten times. The rearrangement links TRBV6-5 to TRBJ2-7; possible D gene TRBD1, 8 bases. Trimming pared 4 bases from V and 2 bases from J, leaving 12 bases between. This CDR3 has 14 residues. Germline assignment: CDR1 MNHEY and CDR2 SVGAGI. CDR3 loop: CASSWTGTTYEQYF. Here the CDR3 DNA reads TGTGCCAGCAGTTGGACAGGGACTACCTACGAGCAGTACTTC.

This clone appeared once. The chain has TRBV5-4 and TRBJ2-1; 7 positions match TRBD2. V lost 0 bases and J lost 3; bases outside the gene matches: 3. Per the germline V gene, CDR1 is SGHNT and CDR2 is YYREEE (reference sequence). The CDR3 is 15 residues long. The CDR3 protein is CASSLAWTSYNEQFF. The CDR3 nucleotides are TGTGCCAGCAGCTTGGCCTGGACTAGCTACAATGAGCAGTTCTTC.

The chain joins TRBV11-2 to TRBJ2-7, with 7 bases identical to TRBD2. The CDR3 runs to 14 residues. The V and J ends lost 3 bases and 0 bases, in that order; junction bases with no gene match: 2. The germline gives CDR1 SGHAT, CDR2 FQNNGV. CDR3 protein: CASSLGGGSYEQYF. CDR3 nucleotides: TGTGCCAGCAGCTTGGGCGGGGGCTCCTACGAGCAGTACTTC.

This chain uses TRBV7-2 with TRBJ1-1, with no clear D. V shed 3 bases and J shed 4 bases, with 6 bases lying between them. The germline gives CDR1 SGHTA, CDR2 FQGNSA. The CDR3 consists of 12 residues. The CDR3 DNA follows: TGTGCCAGCAGCTTGAAGCGCACTGAAGCTTTCTTT. The encoded protein is CASSLKRTEAFF.

The rearrangement joins TRBV10-3 to TRBJ2-6; 7 nucleotides match TRBD1. Germline V gene lookup returns CDR1 ENHRY and CDR2 SYGVKD. V shed 9 bases, J shed 0 bases, and the junction held 8 bases outside the gene matches. This CDR3 spans 16 amino acids. The CDR3, as DNA: TGTGCCATTAGGGACAGAGAACACTCTGGGGCCAACGTCCTGACTTTC. It translates to CAIRDREHSGANVLTF.

The rearrangement links TRBV4-3 to TRBJ1-1, with D unclear. The CDR3 runs to 15 residues. V shed 3 bases and J shed 3 bases, with 14 bases lying between them. Per germline, CDR1 LGHNA and CDR2 YSLEER. In nucleotides, the CDR3 is TGCGCCAGCAGCCAGCAACAGTACAGAGACACTGAAGCTTTCTTT. It specifies CASSQQQYRDTEAFF.

This clone turned up a few times. The J gene is TRBJ2-7, the V gene TRBV28; 10 bases are shared with TRBD2. The CDR3 extends over 15 amino acids. The germline CDR1 and CDR2 sequences are MDHEN and SYDVKM. After removal of 2 bases from V and 3 bases from J, the junction contained 4 bases not matched to a gene. The CDR3 DNA sequence: TGTGCCAGCAGTTTAGTGGTAGCGGGAGGCTACGAGCAGTACTTC. This codes for CASSLVVAGGYEQYF.

The gene calls are TRBV10-2 and TRBJ2-7, with 8 nucleotides matching TRBD1. CDR1 is WSHSY, CDR2 SAAADI, per germline. The CDR3 loop spans 15 amino acids. The trim removed 4 bases at V and 3 bases at J, leaving 8 bases unmatched. The CDR3 DNA reads TGCGCCAGCAGTGCTCTCGGACAGGGTTTCTACGAGCAGTACTTC. Protein product: CASSALGQGFYEQYF.

The rearrangement joins TRBV11-2 to TRBJ2-1; TRBD2 matches 7 bases. The length of the CDR3 is 14 residues. Germline CDR1 and CDR2: SGHAT and FQNNGV. Trimming cost V 3 bases and J 5 bases; bases outside gene matches: 4. CDR3 in DNA: TGTGCCAGCAGCTTTCCACTAGCGCACAATGAGCAGTTCTTC. Translation: CASSFPLAHNEQFF. The full variable domain, completed using reference TRBV11-2 and TRBJ2-1, is EAGVAQSPRYKIIEKRQSVAFWCNPISGHATLYWYQQILGQGPKLLIQFQNNGVVDDSQLPKDRFSAERLKGVDSTLKIQPAKLEDSAVYLCASSFPLAHNEQFFGPGTRLTVL.

The chain joins TRBV18 to TRBJ2-3, with TRBD2 matching over 9 bases. The V segment lost 0 bases and the J segment 4 bases; nucleotides outside the gene matches: 2. The CDR3 is made up of 15 amino acids. Germline V gives CDR1 KGHSH, CDR2 LQKENI. DNA for the CDR3: TGTGCCAGCTCACCACCTAGCGGGAGCGCAGATACGCAGTATTTT. It is translated as CASSPPSGSADTQYF.